The TCR beta chain under discussion was sequenced for a study of blood T cells in healthy people across ages. As regards this clonotype: Its specificity is not known.

This CDR3 contains 14 residues. Trimming removed 4 bases from V and 4 bases from J, with 14 bases in between. CDR1 and CDR2 (germline): SGHNT, YYREEE (reference sequence). Each donor's blood draw was roughly 10 milliliters of peripheral blood. Combining a sample-barcoded 5' primer with a J-beta primer mix, a second PCR ran for 7 to 11 cycles. TCRdb itself ran the 5' RACE reads through MiXCR, one entry per CDR3 protein. The sample contains hundreds of thousands of distinct CDR3 sequences, approximately 59% of which appear only once. Study-wide results and caveats: Bulk PBMC profiling left naive and antigen-experienced comparisons inconclusive.

The sample was blood. This TCR derives from a man aged 55 to 70 in good health. The chain couples TRBV5-4 to TRBJ2-5, with D perhaps matching TRBD1 or TRBD2 (6 bases each). The chain's CDR3 is CASSDKQGGETQYF. CDR3 DNA sequence: TGTGCCAGCAGCGATAAACAGGGAGGAGAGACCCAGTACTTC.